The 30 T cell receptor beta chains below were found in one sample sequenced in a study of cytomegalovirus exposure and HLA in healthy donors. The data were produced by immunoSEQ multiplex PCR, yet TCRdb's version contains in-frame clones alone and is incomplete. Among approximately 220,000 clones, over 70% were seen once, and the ten largest hold about 14%. Input material: PBMCs. The receptors originated from a woman aged 25 to 39 in good health and CMV-seropositive.

The V call is TRBV30, the J call TRBJ2-2; no reliable D call. Germline lookup yields CDR1 GTSNPN and CDR2 SVGIG (reference sequence). V was clipped by 1 base and J by 1 base, with 4 bases between them. The CDR3 runs to 13 residues. The CDR3 nucleotides read TGTGCCTGGAGTGGGCAGAACACCGGGGAGCTGTTTTTT. Protein sequence: CAWSGQNTGELFF.

This sequence joins TRBV4-1 and TRBJ1-5; a possible D gene is TRBD1 (5 bases). The CDR3 extends over 14 amino acids. Germline CDR1 and CDR2: MGHRA and YSYEKL. The V gene lost 1 base and the J gene lost 5 bases, with 9 bases spanning the gap. The CDR3 protein is CASSQVQGDQPQHF. In nucleotides, the CDR3 is TGCGCCAGCAGCCAAGTCCAGGGAGATCAGCCCCAGCATTTT.

This clone was counted a single time. The CDR3 protein is CASSGTASGNTIYF. DNA of the CDR3: TGTGCCAGCAGTGGGACAGCCTCTGGAAACACCATATATTTT. V gene TRBV6-5 combines with J gene TRBJ1-3; 7 positions match TRBD1. The CDR3 runs 14 residues. CDR1 MNHEY and CDR2 SVGAGI come from the germline V gene. J lost 0 bases, V lost 5 bases, and 1 base had no gene match.

The chain carries TRBV5-1 and TRBJ1-1; D is uncertain. The V end lost 1 base, the J end lost 8 bases, and 12 bases lay between the germline ends. From germline, CDR1 is SGHRS and CDR2 YFSETQ. The CDR3 runs to 13 residues. CDR3 nucleotides: TGCGCCAGCAGCTTGTTTGGAGGGCGCGAAGCTTTCTTT. Its protein product is CASSLFGGREAFF.

The rearrangement links TRBV28 to TRBJ2-6; D is possibly TRBD1 or TRBD2 (5 bases each). The CDR3 is 16 residues long. V was clipped by 1 base and J by 2 bases, with 9 bases between them. CDR1 is MDHEN and CDR2 is SYDVKM in the germline V gene. The DNA for the CDR3 is TGTGCCAGCAGTTTATTCCGAGGGGCTGGGGCCAACGTCCTGACTTTC. Residues: CASSLFRGAGANVLTF.

The chain links TRBV5-1 to TRBJ2-1; no definite D call. Per the germline V gene, CDR1 is SGHRS and CDR2 is YFSETQ. The CDR3 runs 13 residues. Trimming left V 0 bases short and J 8 bases short, with 9 bases between. This CDR3 is CASSLGSGDEQFF. The CDR3 nucleotides are TGCGCCAGCAGCTTGGGGTCGGGTGATGAGCAGTTCTTC.

J is TRBJ1-3 and V is TRBV6-1; D uncertain. The germline V gene has CDR1 MNHNS and CDR2 SASEGT. Trimming cost V 7 bases and J 8 bases, with 6 bases left between them. The CDR3 has 10 residues. The CDR3 DNA reads as TGTGCCAGCATCCGGGACACCATATATTTT. Encoded protein: CASIRDTIYF.

This rearrangement joins TRBV27 to TRBJ1-5, with D possibly matching TRBD1 (6 bases). Germline lookup yields CDR1 MNHEY and CDR2 SMNVEV (reference sequence). The CDR3 is 14 residues long. The ends were cut back, 5 bases at V and 7 bases at J, with 15 bases in the middle. The CDR3 nucleotides read TGTGCCAGCAGTATATTGGGGGCTTCGCAGCCCCAGCATTTT. It is translated as CASSILGASQPQHF.

This chain connects TRBV27 to TRBJ2-7; D is undetermined. Looked up from germline, CDR1 is MNHEY and CDR2 is SMNVEV (reference sequence). The length of the CDR3 is 14 residues. Trimming removed 5 bases at V and 3 bases at J, with 14 bases between. The CDR3 DNA sequence: TGTGCCAGCAGTACCGAAGGTACGGTCTACGAGCAGTACTTC. This translates into CASSTEGTVYEQYF.

This clone showed up just a few times. This chain uses TRBV9 with TRBJ1-2; 10 nucleotides align to TRBD1. Looked up from germline, CDR1 is SGDLS and CDR2 is YYNGEE. Losses at the gene ends were 2 bases for V and 6 bases for J; bases not matched to a gene: 7. This CDR3 region has 15 residues. The DNA of the CDR3 is TGTGCCAGCAGCGTCCCGGGACAGGGGAGCGATGGCTACACCTTC. This sequence encodes CASSVPGQGSDGYTF.

V is TRBV9 and J is TRBJ1-1, with TRBD1 identical over 7 bases. There are 16 residues in the CDR3. Germline V lookup: CDR1 SGDLS, CDR2 YYNGEE. Trimming took 0 bases from V and 0 from J; bases not matched to a gene: 5. The CDR3 sequence: CASSVGEGAMNTEAFF. CDR3 DNA: TGTGCCAGCAGCGTAGGGGAGGGGGCGATGAACACTGAAGCTTTCTTT.

This chain uses TRBV28 with TRBJ2-3, with D unclear. The V end lost 4 bases, the J end lost 0 bases, and 8 bases lay between the germline ends. The CDR3 extends over 14 amino acids. The germline V gene encodes CDR1 MDHEN and CDR2 SYDVKM. The CDR3 loop reads CASSSGGSTDTQYF. CDR3 nucleotides: TGTGCCAGCAGTTCGGGCGGCAGCACAGATACGCAGTATTTT.

V gene TRBV5-1 combines with J gene TRBJ1-4; possible D gene TRBD1, 6 bases. This CDR3 spans 17 amino acids. Germline-derived CDR1 and CDR2 are SGHRS and YFSETQ. V dropped 2 bases and J dropped 0 bases, with 14 bases sitting between them. This CDR3 reads CASSFRGGPSTNEKLFF. The CDR3 coding sequence is TGCGCCAGCAGCTTCAGAGGGGGGCCCTCAACTAATGAAAAACTGTTTTTT.

As to this clone: The sample carries other DNA sequences with the same CDR3. The J gene is TRBJ2-7, the V gene TRBV11-2; TRBD1 is a possible D gene (6 bases). There are 12 residues in the CDR3. Germline CDR1 reads SGHAT; CDR2 reads FQNNGV. V lost 5 bases to trimming and J lost 3 bases, with 8 bases between them. The CDR3 protein is CASSPRGYEQYF. CDR3 DNA: TGTGCCAGCAGCCCCAGGGGCTACGAGCAGTACTTC.

DNA for the CDR3: TGTGCCTGGAGTCGGGGGCTCCAGGGTCAGCCCCAGCATTTT. Amino acids: CAWSRGLQGQPQHF. The V gene is TRBV30, the J gene TRBJ1-5; weak D call: TRBD1 (6 bases). Germline lookup yields CDR1 GTSNPN and CDR2 SVGIG (reference sequence). The CDR3 has 14 residues. Trimming left V 2 bases short and J 6 bases short, with 14 bases between.

The CDR3 region has the DNA TGTGCCAGCAGTTCGCCGGGACAGGCCAAAAACATTCAGTACTTC. This encodes CASSSPGQAKNIQYF. The V call is TRBV28, the J call TRBJ2-4; 7 nucleotides line up with TRBD1. The CDR3 loop spans 15 amino acids. Trimming at V came to 4 bases and at J to 1 base, leaving 4 bases not matched to a gene. CDR1 is MDHEN and CDR2 is SYDVKM in the germline V gene.

This clone was observed a handful of times. V usage is TRBV29-1 and J usage is TRBJ1-1, with D maybe TRBD1 (6 bases). The ends were cut back, 7 bases at V and 4 bases at J, with 10 bases in the middle. The CDR3 loop spans 11 amino acids. Germline CDR1 SQVTM, CDR2 ANQGSEA. The CDR3 loop reads CSGTALTEAFF. In DNA form, the CDR3 reads TGCAGCGGGACAGCACTCACTGAAGCTTTCTTT.

The rearrangement joins TRBV7-9 to TRBJ2-1; D perhaps matches TRBD1 (6 bases). The CDR3 spans 14 residues. Germline V CDR1 and CDR2: SEHNR, FQNEAQ (reference sequence). Between the trimmed V and J ends, which lost 3 bases and 6 bases, there was a span of 12 bases. The CDR3 reads CASSLGAASNEQFF. The CDR3 DNA sequence: TGTGCCAGCAGCTTGGGGGCAGCGTCCAATGAGCAGTTCTTC. Complete variable domain (other parts from reference TRBV7-9 and TRBJ2-1): DTGVSQNPRHKITKRGQNVTFRCDPISEHNRLYWYRQTLGQGPEFLTYFQNEAQLEKSRLLSDRFSAERPKGSFSTLEIQRTEQGDSAMYLCASSLGAASNEQFFGPGTRLTVL.

The chain couples TRBV11-2 to TRBJ2-7, with D tentatively TRBD1 or TRBD2 (5 bases each). The CDR3 consists of 12 residues. The V and J ends lost 2 bases and 5 bases respectively, with 7 bases between them. Germline loops: CDR1 SGHAT, CDR2 FQNNGV. The CDR3, as DNA: TGTGCCAGCAGCTTACTGGGGGACGAGCAGTACTTC. Amino acid sequence: CASSLLGDEQYF.

CDR3 nucleotide sequence: TGCGCCAGCCATTCGACAGGGCGGCTCCAAGAGACCCAGTACTTC. This codes for CASHSTGRLQETQYF. The chain uses TRBV5-1 and TRBJ2-5; 7 bases align to TRBD1. J was trimmed by 1 base and V by 7 bases; bases with no gene match: 10. CDR1 and CDR2 from the germline V gene are SGHRS and YFSETQ. The CDR3 totals 15 residues.

This clone has only one observation. The CDR3 reads CASSQRGGYTF. Written as DNA, the CDR3 is TGCGCCAGCAGCCAAAGGGGGGGCTACACCTTC. The genes are TRBV4-1 and TRBJ1-2, with a possible D match to TRBD1 (6 bases). Germline V lookup: CDR1 MGHRA, CDR2 YSYEKL. The CDR3 is 11 amino acids. V was clipped by 2 bases and J by 8 bases, with 6 bases between them.

The CDR3 sequence: CAISPGTLNTEAFF. The CDR3 DNA reads as TGTGCCATCAGTCCCGGGACCCTGAACACTGAAGCTTTCTTT. The chain combines TRBV10-3 with TRBJ1-1; weak D call: TRBD1 (5 bases). V gave up 5 bases and J gave up 0 bases, with 10 bases separating them. The CDR3 consists of 14 residues. Germline V gene data show CDR1 as ENHRY and CDR2 as SYGVKD.

This chain connects TRBV25-1 to TRBJ2-2; the match to TRBD1 covers 7 bases. Germline V lookup: CDR1 MGHDK, CDR2 SYGVNS. With 3 bases clipped from V and 4 bases from J, the junction kept 5 bases outside the gene matches. This CDR3 has 15 residues. The CDR3 sequence is CASSDRQGSTGELFF. The CDR3, as DNA: TGTGCCAGCAGTGACCGACAGGGAAGCACCGGGGAGCTGTTTTTT.

The chain recombines TRBV4-2 with TRBJ2-3, with unresolved D. The CDR3 is made up of 11 amino acids. CDR1 and CDR2 (germline): LGHNA, YNFKEQ. The ends were cut back, 4 bases at V and 8 bases at J, with 7 bases in the middle. The CDR3 region has the DNA TGTGCCAGCAGCCTCCACGGTACGCAGTATTTT. Translated, it gives CASSLHGTQYF.

The chain carries TRBV2 and TRBJ2-3; D unresolved. The CDR3 has 15 amino acids. Trimming stripped 5 bases from V and 0 bases from J, with 12 bases between. CDR1 is SNHLY, CDR2 FYNNEI, per germline. Here the CDR3 DNA reads TGTGCCAGCAGTCGAAGTGAGCGAAGCACAGATACGCAGTATTTT. Its protein is CASSRSERSTDTQYF.

This clone was detected only once. The chain joins TRBV27 to TRBJ1-5; D gene unclear. Trimming took off 6 bases at V and 0 bases at J, with 6 bases between the two ends. The CDR3 sequence is 13 residues long. CDR1 and CDR2 from the germline V gene are MNHEY and SMNVEV (reference sequence). The CDR3 DNA follows: TGTGCCAGCAGACGTTATAGCAATCAGCCCCAGCATTTT. Translating it yields CASRRYSNQPQHF.

V usage is TRBV9 and J usage is TRBJ2-5; 10 bases line up with TRBD2. The CDR3 length is 15 residues. V lost 0 bases to trimming and J lost 5 bases; unmatched junction nucleotides: 4. Germline V gene sequence: CDR1 SGDLS, CDR2 YYNGEE. In DNA form, the CDR3 reads TGTGCCAGCAGCGTAGGTGGGACTAGCGCGGAGACCCAGTACTTC. Its protein product is CASSVGGTSAETQYF.

The V and J genes are TRBV6-1 and TRBJ1-3; D is possibly TRBD1 (5 bases). Germline-derived CDR1 and CDR2 are MNHNS and SASEGT. Trimming took off 10 bases at V and 3 bases at J, with 13 bases between the two ends. This CDR3 spans 13 amino acids. Written as DNA, the CDR3 is TGTGCCACCTCCGGGACCGGTGGAAACACCATATATTTT. It translates to CATSGTGGNTIYF.

This chain connects TRBV7-2 to TRBJ2-7, with a tentative D call TRBD1 (6 bases). Trimming removed 1 base at V and 3 bases at J, with 13 bases between. Germline CDR1 is SGHTA and CDR2 is FQGNSA. The CDR3 has 15 residues. The CDR3 DNA reads as TGTGCCAGCAGCTTAGGGGACACGACACTCTACGAGCAGTACTTC. It is translated as CASSLGDTTLYEQYF.

CDR3 sequence (DNA): TGTGCCAGCTCACCACGAGTTGTAAAGGGCGATGACACTGAAGCTTTCTTT. Translation gives CASSPRVVKGDDTEAFF. The chain carries TRBV18 and TRBJ1-1; no firm D call. The germline gives CDR1 KGHSH, CDR2 LQKENI. The ends were cut back, 1 base at V and 3 bases at J, with 18 bases in the middle. The CDR3 spans 17 residues.